The clone carrying this T cell receptor (beta chain) was seen only a few times. Its cognate antigen is unknown. Researchers isolated at least 6 million PBMCs per sample. These data come from a study of blood T cells in healthy people across ages. V lost 1 base, J lost 13 bases, and 14 bases lay in between. The CDR3 consists of 13 residues. General study findings and limits: Roughly linearly, TCR beta diversity per million T cells fell as age increased.

A J-beta primer mix and a sample-barcoded 5' primer were used in a second PCR of about 7 to 11 cycles. TCRdb redid the calling of the 5' RACE reads with MiXCR, one entry per CDR3 protein. Of 700,000 to 900,000 distinct CDR3 sequences in the sample, 50% to 65% were seen once. This TCR came from an older man in good health. This chain links TRBV12-3 or TRBV12-4 with TRBJ2-4; perhaps TRBD1 as D (6 bases). Material: blood. The CDR3 loop is CASSLGGLREQYF. In nucleotides, the CDR3 is TGTGCCAGCAGTTTAGGGGGGCTACGTGAGCAGTACTTC.